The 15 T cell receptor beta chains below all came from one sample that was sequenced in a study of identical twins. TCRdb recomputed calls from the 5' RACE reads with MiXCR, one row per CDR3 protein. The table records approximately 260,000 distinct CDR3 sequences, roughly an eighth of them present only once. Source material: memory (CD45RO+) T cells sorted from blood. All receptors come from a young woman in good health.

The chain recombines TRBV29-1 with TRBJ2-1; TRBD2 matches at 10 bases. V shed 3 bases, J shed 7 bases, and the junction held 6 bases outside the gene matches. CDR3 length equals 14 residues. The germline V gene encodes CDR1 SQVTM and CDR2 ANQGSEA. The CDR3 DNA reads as TGCAGCGTTGACTTGGCTAGCGGGAGTAATGAGCAGTTCTTC. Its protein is CSVDLASGSNEQFF.

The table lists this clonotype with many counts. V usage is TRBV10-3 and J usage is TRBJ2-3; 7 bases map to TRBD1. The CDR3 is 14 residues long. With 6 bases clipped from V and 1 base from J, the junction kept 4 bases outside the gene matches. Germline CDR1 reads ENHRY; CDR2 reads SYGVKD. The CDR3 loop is CAIRQGPGTDTQYF. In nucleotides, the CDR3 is TGTGCCATCAGACAGGGGCCAGGCACAGATACGCAGTATTTT.

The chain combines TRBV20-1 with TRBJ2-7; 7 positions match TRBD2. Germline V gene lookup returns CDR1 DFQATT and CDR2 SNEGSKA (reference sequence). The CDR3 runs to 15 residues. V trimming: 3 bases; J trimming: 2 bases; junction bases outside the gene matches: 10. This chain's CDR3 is CSARPSSGPPYEQYF. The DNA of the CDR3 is TGCAGTGCTAGGCCGTCTAGCGGACCCCCCTACGAGCAGTACTTC.

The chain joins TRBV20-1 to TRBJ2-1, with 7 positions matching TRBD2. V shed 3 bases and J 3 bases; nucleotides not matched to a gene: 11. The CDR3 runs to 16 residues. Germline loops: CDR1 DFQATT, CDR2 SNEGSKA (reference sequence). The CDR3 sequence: CSASSLSGNFYNEQFF. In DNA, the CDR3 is TGCAGTGCTAGTTCCCTCAGCGGGAACTTCTACAATGAGCAGTTCTTC.

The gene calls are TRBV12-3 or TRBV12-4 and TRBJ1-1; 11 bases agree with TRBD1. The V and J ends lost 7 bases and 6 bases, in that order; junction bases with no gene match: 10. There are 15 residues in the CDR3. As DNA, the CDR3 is TGTGCCAGCACCCGACGTGGACAGGGGGCTGCTGAAGCTTTCTTT. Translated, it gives CASTRRGQGAAEAFF.

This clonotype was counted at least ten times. The CDR3 spells CASSLAGTEAFF. CDR3 DNA sequence: TGTGCCAGCAGTTTAGCGGGAACTGAAGCTTTCTTT. The chain is built from TRBV12-3 or TRBV12-4 and TRBJ1-1; D unresolved. V was trimmed by 0 bases and J by 5 bases, leaving 4 bases between them. The CDR3 consists of 12 residues.

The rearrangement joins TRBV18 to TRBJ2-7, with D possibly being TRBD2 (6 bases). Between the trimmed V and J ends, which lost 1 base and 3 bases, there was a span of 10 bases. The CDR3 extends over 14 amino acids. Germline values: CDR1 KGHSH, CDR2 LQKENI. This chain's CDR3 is CASSPREENYEQYF. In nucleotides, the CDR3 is TGTGCCAGCTCACCACGGGAGGAAAACTACGAGCAGTACTTC.

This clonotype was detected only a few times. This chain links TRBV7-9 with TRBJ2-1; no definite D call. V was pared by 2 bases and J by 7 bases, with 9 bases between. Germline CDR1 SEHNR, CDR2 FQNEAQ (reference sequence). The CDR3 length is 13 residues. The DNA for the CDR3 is TGTGCCAGCAGCTTATTCAACGGAAATGAGCAGTTCTTC. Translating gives CASSLFNGNEQFF.

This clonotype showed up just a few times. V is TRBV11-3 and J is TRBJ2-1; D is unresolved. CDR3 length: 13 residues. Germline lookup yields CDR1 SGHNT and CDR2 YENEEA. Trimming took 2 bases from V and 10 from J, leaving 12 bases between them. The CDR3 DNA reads TGTGCCAGCAGCTTACAGGTCGGGCTAGAGCAGTTCTTC. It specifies CASSLQVGLEQFF.

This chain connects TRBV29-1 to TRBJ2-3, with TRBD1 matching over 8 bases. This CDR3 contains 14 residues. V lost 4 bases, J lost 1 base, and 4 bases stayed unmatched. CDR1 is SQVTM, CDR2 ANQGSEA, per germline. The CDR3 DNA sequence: TGCAGCGTTGGTGGACAGGGAGGCACAGATACGCAGTATTTT. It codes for CSVGGQGGTDTQYF.

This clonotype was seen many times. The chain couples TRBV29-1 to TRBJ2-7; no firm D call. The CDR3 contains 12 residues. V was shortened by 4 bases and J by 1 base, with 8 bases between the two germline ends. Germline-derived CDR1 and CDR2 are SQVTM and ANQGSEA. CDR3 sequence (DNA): TGCAGCGTTGGCCAGCCTTCCTACGAGCAGTACTTC. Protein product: CSVGQPSYEQYF.

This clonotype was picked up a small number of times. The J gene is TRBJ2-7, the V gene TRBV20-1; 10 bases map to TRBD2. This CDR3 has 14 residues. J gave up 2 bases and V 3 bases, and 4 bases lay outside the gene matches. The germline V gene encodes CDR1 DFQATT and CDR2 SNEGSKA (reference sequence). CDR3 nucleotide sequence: TGCAGTGCTAGTAGCGGGAGGAACACCTACGAGCAGTACTTC. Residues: CSASSGRNTYEQYF.

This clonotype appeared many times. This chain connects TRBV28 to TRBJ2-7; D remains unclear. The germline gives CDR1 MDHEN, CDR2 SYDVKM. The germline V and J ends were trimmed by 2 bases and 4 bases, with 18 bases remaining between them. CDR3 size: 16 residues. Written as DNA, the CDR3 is TGTGCCAGCAGTTTAGACGGAGACTCCTTTTTTTACGAGCAGTACTTC. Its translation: CASSLDGDSFFYEQYF.

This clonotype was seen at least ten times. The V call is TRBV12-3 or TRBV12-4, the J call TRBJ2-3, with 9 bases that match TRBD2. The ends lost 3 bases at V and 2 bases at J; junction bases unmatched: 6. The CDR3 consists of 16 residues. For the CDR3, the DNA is TGTGCCAGCAGTTTTAGGCTAGCGGGAACCACAGATACGCAGTATTTT. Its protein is CASSFRLAGTTDTQYF.

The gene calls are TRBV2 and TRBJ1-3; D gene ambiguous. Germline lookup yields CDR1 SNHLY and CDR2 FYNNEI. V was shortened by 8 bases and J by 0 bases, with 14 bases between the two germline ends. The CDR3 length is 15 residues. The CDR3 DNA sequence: TGTGCCAGCGATCGGATGGGAAGCTCTGGAAACACCATATATTTT. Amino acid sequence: CASDRMGSSGNTIYF.